The 29 T cell receptor beta chains below were found in one sample sequenced in a study of multiple sclerosis patients with progressive multifocal leukoencephalopathy. Assay: immunoSEQ multiplex PCR; the TCRdb copy retains only in-frame clones and omits some. The top ten hold approximately 3% of the sample, which has 25,000 to 35,000 clones, more than 75% seen once. Time point given: time of PML onset. Sample: PBMCs, taken from a patient treated with natalizumab. Receptors originate from a human donor with progressive multifocal leukoencephalopathy.

This chain links TRBV10-2 with TRBJ1-3; 7 positions match TRBD1. Per germline, CDR1 WSHSY and CDR2 SAAADI. This CDR3 has 18 residues. The junction had 15 bases not matched to a gene; V was cut back by 0 bases and J by 7 bases. CDR3 coding DNA: TGCGCCAGCAGTGAGTCGATGAGGGGGCTGGATATAGGGAACACCATATATTTT. It yields the protein CASSESMRGLDIGNTIYF.

The chain combines TRBV7-9 with TRBJ1-4; a weak D match, TRBD1 (5 bases). The germline gives CDR1 SEHNR, CDR2 FQNEAQ (reference sequence). Deletions cut 6 bases from V and 8 bases from J, with 16 bases between. The CDR3 spans 14 residues. As DNA, the CDR3 is TGTGCCAGCAGTCCGGGGGGAATAGGCGAAAAACTGTTTTTT. This codes for CASSPGGIGEKLFF.

There are a few counts of this clone. The chain recombines TRBV11-2 with TRBJ1-1, with D tentatively TRBD1 (5 bases). With 2 bases removed from V and 8 bases from J, the gap between germline ends came to 12 bases. Per germline, CDR1 SGHAT and CDR2 FQNNGV. The CDR3 has 13 amino acids. The CDR3 DNA reads as TGTGCCAGCAGCTTAAGGAACGGGGGGGAAGCTTTCTTT. Encoded protein: CASSLRNGGEAFF.

The rearrangement joins TRBV5-1 to TRBJ2-7, with 10 bases matching TRBD2. Germline CDR1 and CDR2: SGHRS and YFSETQ. Trimming took 2 bases from V and 7 from J; bases not matched to a gene: 15. This CDR3 has 17 residues. The CDR3 DNA follows: TGCGCCAGCAGCTTCCTGCTAGCGGGAGATGGGAATGGGGAGCAGTACTTC. Translated, it gives CASSFLLAGDGNGEQYF. Combining the CDR3 with reference TRBV5-1 and TRBJ2-7 gives the whole variable domain KAGVTQTPRYLIKTRGQQVTLSCSPISGHRSVSWYQQTPGQGLQFLFEYFSETQRNKGNFPGRFSGRQFSNSRSEMNVSTLELGDSALYLCASSFLLAGDGNGEQYFGPGTRLTVT.

The rearrangement uses TRBV7-9 and TRBJ2-7, with TRBD1 matching 7 bases. The CDR3 has 14 amino acids. Trimming cost V 4 bases and J 2 bases; bases outside gene matches: 5. Germline CDR1 and CDR2: SEHNR and FQNEAQ (reference sequence). The CDR3 DNA is TGTGCCAGCAGCTACGGGACAGAAACCTACGAGCAGTACTTC. Protein product: CASSYGTETYEQYF. The full variable domain, with the rest looked up from reference TRBV7-9 and TRBJ2-7, is DTGVSQNPRHKITKRGQNVTFRCDPISEHNRLYWYRQTLGQGPEFLTYFQNEAQLEKSRLLSDRFSAERPKGSFSTLEIQRTEQGDSAMYLCASSYGTETYEQYFGPGTRLTVT.

This chain connects TRBV27 to TRBJ2-7, with D perhaps being TRBD1 or TRBD2 (5 bases each). Deletions cut 6 bases from V and 4 bases from J, with 13 bases between. The CDR3 runs 13 residues. In germline, CDR1 is MNHEY, CDR2 SMNVEV (reference sequence). The CDR3 loop reads CASSPGTEYEQYF. The DNA for the CDR3 is TGTGCCAGCAGCCCCGGGACGGAATACGAGCAGTACTTC.

The rearrangement joins TRBV18 to TRBJ1-1, with a weak D call TRBD1 (6 bases). Between the trimmed V and J ends, which lost 6 bases and 1 base, there was a span of 9 bases. Germline loops: CDR1 KGHSH, CDR2 LQKENI. The CDR3 has 13 residues. CDR3 coding DNA: TGTGCCAGCTCCCGACAGGAGAACACTGAAGCTTTCTTT. Residues: CASSRQENTEAFF.

The genes are TRBV27 and TRBJ2-4, with 7 bases lining up with TRBD2. Trimming cost V 6 bases and J 7 bases; bases outside gene matches: 9. The CDR3 sequence is 14 residues long. The germline V gene has CDR1 MNHEY and CDR2 SMNVEV (reference sequence). CDR3 sequence reads: CASSLYGLGNIQYF. CDR3 sequence (DNA): TGTGCCAGCAGCCTTTATGGACTAGGCAACATTCAGTACTTC.

The V gene is TRBV7-9, the J gene TRBJ1-4; 8 positions match TRBD1. Germline values: CDR1 SEHNR, CDR2 FQNEAQ (reference sequence). The trim removed 5 bases at V and 2 bases at J, leaving 4 bases unmatched. CDR3 length: 15 amino acids. As DNA, the CDR3 is TGTGCCAGCAGCGGACAGGGATTTACTAATGAAAAACTGTTTTTT. Residues: CASSGQGFTNEKLFF.

This chain uses TRBV2 with TRBJ2-1; D remains ambiguous. V lost 7 bases to trimming and J lost 2 bases, with 12 bases between them. Germline assignment: CDR1 SNHLY and CDR2 FYNNEI. This CDR3 has 14 residues. The CDR3 DNA follows: TGTGCCAGCAAGGTTTCGCCGACCTACAATGAGCAGTTCTTC. Amino acid sequence: CASKVSPTYNEQFF.

This sequence joins TRBV5-6 and TRBJ2-7, with a tentative D call TRBD1 (5 bases). The V gene lost 4 bases and the J gene lost 3 bases, with 11 bases spanning the gap. The CDR3 runs 13 residues. CDR1 and CDR2 (germline): SGHDT, YYEEEE. CDR3 in DNA: TGTGCCAGCAGCCCCCCGGACATCTACGAGCAGTACTTC. Encoded protein: CASSPPDIYEQYF.

J is TRBJ1-1 and V is TRBV28; possibly TRBD1 for D (5 bases). From germline, CDR1 is MDHEN and CDR2 SYDVKM. The ends were cut back, 4 bases at V and 10 bases at J, with 16 bases in the middle. The CDR3 spans 13 residues. The CDR3 region has the DNA TGTGCCAGCAGTTCCCAGCAGGGAGGTCTAGCTTTCTTT. Protein product: CASSSQQGGLAFF.

V usage is TRBV7-2 and J usage is TRBJ2-7; 7 bases match TRBD1. Trimming cost V 4 bases and J 4 bases; bases outside gene matches: 4. The CDR3 has 13 residues. Germline V lookup: CDR1 SGHTA, CDR2 FQGNSA. CDR3 region: CASSSTTGYEQYF. DNA for the CDR3: TGTGCCAGCAGCTCCACGACAGGGTACGAGCAGTACTTC. The variable domain in full, with the rest retrieved from reference TRBV7-2 and TRBJ2-7, is GAGVSQSPSNKVTEKGKDVELRCDPISGHTALYWYRQSLGQGLEFLIYFQGNSAPDKSGLPSDRFSAERTGGSVSTLTIQRTQQEDSAVYLCASSSTTGYEQYFGPGTRLTVT.

The chain couples TRBV6-6 to TRBJ2-7; tentatively, D is TRBD1 or TRBD2 (6 bases each). CDR1 and CDR2 (germline): MNHNY, SVGAGI (reference sequence). Trimming shortened V by 8 bases and J by 6 bases, and 14 bases separated the two germline ends. The CDR3 consists of 12 residues. For the CDR3, the DNA is TGTGCCAGCGCCCCGGGGGCGACCGAGCAGTACTTC. This gives the protein CASAPGATEQYF.

The CDR3: CASSPVPDPGDEQFF. DNA of the CDR3: TGTGCCAGCAGCCCGGTTCCGGATCCAGGGGATGAGCAGTTCTTC. This chain connects TRBV5-4 to TRBJ2-1, with a tentative D call TRBD1 (6 bases). The germline V gene encodes CDR1 SGHNT and CDR2 YYREEE (reference sequence). V lost 4 bases and J lost 8, with 19 bases in between. This CDR3 has 15 residues.

The chain joins TRBV5-6 to TRBJ1-2; no definite D call. CDR1 is SGHDT and CDR2 is YYEEEE in the germline V gene. The V end lost 2 bases, the J end lost 4 bases, and 12 bases lay between the germline ends. The CDR3 sequence is 14 residues long. CDR3 DNA: TGTGCCAGCAGCTTTCGAAACAGAGGCTATGGCTACACCTTC. It specifies CASSFRNRGYGYTF.

The chain links TRBV9 to TRBJ2-3; D remains unclear. This CDR3 comprises 13 residues. Trimming took 0 bases from V and 4 from J, leaving 6 bases between them. CDR1 and CDR2 from the germline V gene are SGDLS and YYNGEE. The CDR3: CASSVAAADTQYF. The CDR3 nucleotides are TGTGCCAGCAGCGTAGCGGCCGCAGATACGCAGTATTTT.

The chain carries TRBV18 and TRBJ1-3; D gene uncertain. Trimming removed 8 bases at V and 0 bases at J, with 14 bases between. Germline loops: CDR1 KGHSH, CDR2 LQKENI. This CDR3 has 15 amino acids. The CDR3 nucleotides read TGTGCCAGCCTGGAGGCGTCCGCCTCTGGAAACACCATATATTTT. It is translated as CASLEASASGNTIYF.

This chain uses TRBV11-2 with TRBJ2-1; TRBD2 is a possible D gene (6 bases). The CDR3 is 15 residues long. Trimming removed 0 bases at V and 6 bases at J, with 12 bases between. Germline assignment: CDR1 SGHAT and CDR2 FQNNGV. The CDR3 DNA follows: TGTGCCAGCAGCTTAGATAGGACTAACCCCAATGAGCAGTTCTTC. Translated, it gives CASSLDRTNPNEQFF.

The chain employs TRBV27 and TRBJ1-5; TRBD1 aligns across 7 bases. In germline, CDR1 is MNHEY, CDR2 SMNVEV (reference sequence). V lost 6 bases and J lost 5; bases outside the gene matches: 4. This CDR3 comprises 13 residues. CDR3 residues: CASSRQGDQPQHF. CDR3 DNA: TGTGCCAGCAGCAGACAGGGCGATCAGCCCCAGCATTTT.

This sequence joins TRBV6-1 and TRBJ2-1; D gene unclear. CDR3 length: 11 residues. V was trimmed by 5 bases and J by 9 bases, leaving 8 bases between them. Germline CDR1 and CDR2: MNHNS and SASEGT. The CDR3 region is CASSLGGEQFF. The CDR3 DNA reads as TGTGCCAGCAGTCTAGGCGGTGAGCAGTTCTTC.

The chain couples TRBV9 to TRBJ2-1; 12 bases agree with TRBD2. The CDR3 is 16 amino acids. CDR1 is SGDLS and CDR2 is YYNGEE in the germline V gene. Losses at the gene ends were 4 bases for V and 5 bases for J; bases not matched to a gene: 7. CDR3 nucleotide sequence: TGTGCCAGCAGCACGCGGACTAGCGGGACTGACAATGAGCAGTTCTTC. As protein: CASSTRTSGTDNEQFF.

The V call is TRBV23-1, the J call TRBJ2-3, with D maybe TRBD2 (6 bases). TRBV23-1 falls under the ORF class, with uncertain function. The CDR3 sequence is 18 residues long. The V gene lost 0 bases and the J gene lost 4 bases, with 20 bases spanning the gap. DNA for the CDR3: TGCGCCAGCAGTCAATCGTTCTGGGGGGACCGCCCGCCAGATACGCAGTATTTT. Translation gives CASSQSFWGDRPPDTQYF.

The chain combines TRBV5-1 with TRBJ2-1, with TRBD1 identical over 9 bases. Trimming cost V 4 bases and J 7 bases; bases outside gene matches: 12. CDR1 is SGHRS, CDR2 YFSETQ, per germline. The CDR3 sequence is 16 residues long. CDR3: CASSIQGATLGNEQFF. In DNA form, the CDR3 reads TGCGCCAGCAGCATACAGGGGGCCACCCTCGGAAATGAGCAGTTCTTC.

The CDR3 reads CASSLGTGAYEQYF. The CDR3 DNA sequence: TGTGCCAGCAGTCTAGGGACAGGGGCCTACGAGCAGTACTTC. The chain is built from TRBV27 and TRBJ2-7; TRBD1 agrees at 10 bases. CDR1 is MNHEY, CDR2 SMNVEV, per germline (reference sequence). The V and J ends lost 5 bases and 2 bases, in that order; junction bases with no gene match: 3. The CDR3 totals 14 residues.

The J gene is TRBJ1-1, the V gene TRBV27; weak D call: TRBD1 (5 bases). The CDR3 consists of 15 residues. Per germline, CDR1 MNHEY and CDR2 SMNVEV (reference sequence). V was clipped by 8 bases and J by 10 bases, with 26 bases between them. This CDR3 is CASRAITGGAWGAFF. CDR3 nucleotides: TGTGCCAGCCGTGCAATAACGGGTGGGGCCTGGGGAGCTTTCTTT.

J is TRBJ2-1 and V is TRBV4-1; 9 positions agree with TRBD2. CDR1 and CDR2 (germline): MGHRA, YSYEKL. This CDR3 has 19 residues. Losses at the gene ends were 0 bases for V and 0 bases for J; bases not matched to a gene: 9. For the CDR3, the DNA is TGCGCCAGCAGCCAAGATGTCCTTATTAGCGGGGGCTCCTACAATGAGCAGTTCTTC. It codes for CASSQDVLISGGSYNEQFF.

The chain carries TRBV19 and TRBJ2-2; the D is unclear. The CDR3 contains 14 residues. The V and J ends lost 4 bases and 1 base respectively, with 7 bases between them. The V gene's germline CDR1 is LNHDA and CDR2 SQIVND (reference sequence). Here the CDR3 DNA reads TGTGCCAGTAGTAACGGTGGGAACACCGGGGAGCTGTTTTTT. This translates into CASSNGGNTGELFF.

This chain connects TRBV28 to TRBJ2-2; TRBD1 agrees at 9 bases. This CDR3 contains 16 residues. CDR1 and CDR2 from the germline V gene are MDHEN and SYDVKM. The V gene end was trimmed by 6 bases and the J gene end by 1 base; junction bases not matched to a gene: 6. The CDR3 bases are TGTGCCAGCAGCGGCGGGACAGGGAAGAACACCGGGGAGCTGTTTTTT. This gives the protein CASSGGTGKNTGELFF.